This is a list of T cell receptor beta chains from one sample in a study of cytomegalovirus exposure and HLA in healthy donors. The table came from immunoSEQ multiplex PCR; TCRdb's copy has only in-frame clones and leaves some out. Of under 250,000 clones in the sample, less than 80% are singletons; the top ten hold 3.5% to 5%. Sequenced sample: PBMCs. These receptors all stem from a woman younger than 45 in good health and CMV-seropositive. Each CDR3 is given with its conserved first and last residue. Each record gives: D gene, clone size, V gene, J gene, CDR3 protein, CDR3 DNA. The D gene is left open where the match is weak. Only some rows state a clone size, as once, few, many or a class for expanded clones.

>TRBD1|-|TRBV29-1|TRBJ2-2
CSVTPGGASGELFF
TGCAGCGTCACCCCAGGGGGCGCGTCCGGGGAGCTGTTTTTT
>TRBD2|-|TRBV14|TRBJ2-1
CASSQDRGAYNEQFF
TGTGCCAGCAGCCAAGACCGGGGGGCCTACAATGAGCAGTTCTTC
>-|-|TRBV29-1|TRBJ1-2
CSVEEPGSILYGYTF
TGCAGCGTTGAAGAACCAGGGTCTATCCTCTATGGCTACACCTTC
>TRBD1|-|TRBV5-6|TRBJ2-2
CASSRGQGIGELFF
TGTGCCAGCAGCCGAGGACAGGGGATCGGGGAGCTGTTTTTT
>-|-|TRBV7-8|TRBJ1-1
CASSQGGEAFF
TGTGCCAGCAGCCAAGGCGGTGAAGCTTTCTTT
>-|-|TRBV5-1|TRBJ2-3
CASSSGGTDTQYF
TGCGCCAGCAGCTCTGGGGGGACAGATACGCAGTATTTT
>TRBD2|-|TRBV4-1|TRBJ2-2
CASSHDSGRAVTGELFF
TGCGCCAGCAGCCATGATAGCGGGAGGGCCGTCACCGGGGAGCTGTTTTTT
>TRBD2|-|TRBV4-1|TRBJ2-7
CASSHQPGTSGASYEQYF
TGCGCCAGCAGCCACCAACCGGGCACTAGCGGGGCTTCCTACGAGCAGTACTTC
>-|-|TRBV6-6|TRBJ2-7
CASSLARNYYEQYF
TGTGCCAGCAGTTTAGCGAGAAACTACTACGAGCAGTACTTC
>TRBD1|-|TRBV11-3|TRBJ2-7
CASSQGADEQYF
TGTGCCAGCAGCCAGGGGGCGGACGAGCAGTACTTC
>-|-|TRBV5-6|TRBJ2-5
CASSLGRGPDGTQYF
TGTGCCAGCAGCTTGGGGCGGGGGCCCGACGGGACCCAGTACTTC
>TRBD1|-|TRBV9|TRBJ2-5
CASSGSGRGQETQYF
TGTGCCAGCAGCGGCAGTGGCAGGGGGCAAGAGACCCAGTACTTC
>-|-|TRBV29-1|TRBJ2-7
CSVGGRGAAYEQYF
TGCAGCGTTGGGGGCAGGGGAGCGGCCTACGAGCAGTACTTC
>-|-|TRBV7-9|TRBJ1-1
CASSGRMNTEAFF
TGTGCCAGCAGCGGCCGCATGAACACTGAAGCTTTCTTT
>TRBD2|-|TRBV13|TRBJ2-1
CASGWGTSGSLGGNEQFF
TGTGCCAGTGGGTGGGGGACTAGCGGAAGCCTAGGGGGGAATGAGCAGTTCTTC
>-|-|TRBV9|TRBJ2-1
CASSVERKYEWHEQFF
TGTGCCAGCAGCGTCGAGCGGAAGTACGAGTGGCATGAGCAGTTCTTC
>TRBD1|-|TRBV5-1|TRBJ2-2
CASSSGTGGTTGELFF
TGCGCCAGCAGCTCCGGGACAGGGGGCACCACCGGGGAGCTGTTTTTT
>TRBD1|-|TRBV11-2|TRBJ2-7
CASSLEWAGGRGEQYF
TGTGCCAGCAGCTTAGAATGGGCAGGGGGCCGGGGGGAGCAGTACTTC
>TRBD2|-|TRBV6-5|TRBJ2-1
CASSYPGLAGVEQFF
TGTGCCAGCAGTTACCCTGGACTAGCGGGAGTGGAGCAGTTCTTC
>-|-|TRBV4-2|TRBJ2-7
CASSQERERQGIPYEQYF
TGTGCCAGCAGCCAAGAAAGAGAAAGGCAGGGGATACCCTACGAGCAGTACTTC
>TRBD1|-|TRBV5-1|TRBJ1-4
CASSLTQGARANEKLFF
TGCGCCAGCAGCCTCACTCAGGGGGCGCGTGCTAATGAAAAACTGTTTTTT
>TRBD2|-|TRBV6-5|TRBJ2-7
CASGPSGGDYEQYF
TGTGCCAGCGGACCCTCGGGAGGAGACTACGAGCAGTACTTC
>TRBD1|-|TRBV6-6|TRBJ2-7
CATNRGSSYEQYF
TGTGCCACGAACAGGGGCAGCTCCTACGAGCAGTACTTC
>TRBD2|-|TRBV5-1|TRBJ2-3
CASSPVAGAVDTQYF
TGCGCCAGCAGCCCGGTAGCGGGGGCCGTAGATACGCAGTATTTT
>-|once|TRBV10-3|TRBJ1-4
CATSGAGEKLFF
TGTGCCACTTCAGGGGCGGGCGAAAAACTGTTTTTT
>TRBD2|once|TRBV4-1|TRBJ2-7
CASSLLGRAYEQYF
TGCGCCAGCAGCCTCCTGGGGAGGGCCTACGAGCAGTACTTC
>TRBD2|-|TRBV9|TRBJ2-1
CASSVRLLAGGESYNEQFF
TGTGCCAGCAGCGTAAGATTACTAGCGGGGGGGGAATCCTACAATGAGCAGTTCTTC
>-|-|TRBV5-1|TRBJ1-3
CASMGSSSGNTIYF
TGCGCCAGCATGGGCAGTAGCTCTGGAAACACCATATATTTT
>TRBD1|-|TRBV19|TRBJ2-3
CASSPSGQGAWVDTQYF
TGTGCCAGTAGCCCTTCGGGACAGGGGGCCTGGGTAGATACGCAGTATTTT
>TRBD2|-|TRBV28|TRBJ2-7
CASSFFLGLAYEQYF
TGTGCCAGCAGTTTCTTCCTGGGACTAGCCTACGAGCAGTACTTC
>-|-|TRBV7-2|TRBJ2-7
CASSLVEGGVYEQYF
TGTGCCAGCAGCTTAGTAGAGGGGGGGGTCTACGAGCAGTACTTC
>-|-|TRBV7-2|TRBJ1-1
CASSLTSDRNTEAFF
TGTGCCAGCAGCCTTACCTCGGACAGGAACACTGAAGCTTTCTTT
>-|few|TRBV5-1|TRBJ1-1
CASSLGDRNTEAFF
TGCGCCAGCAGCTTGGGAGACAGGAACACTGAAGCTTTCTTT
>-|-|TRBV7-2|TRBJ1-2
CASSLEQGRGIGYTF
TGTGCCAGCAGCTTAGAGCAGGGCAGGGGTATAGGCTACACCTTC
>TRBD1|-|TRBV6-5|TRBJ2-1
CASSFGQGANEQFF
TGTGCCAGCAGTTTCGGACAGGGGGCCAATGAGCAGTTCTTC
>TRBD2|-|TRBV6-1|TRBJ2-3
CASSESPSGFLDTQYF
TGTGCCAGCAGTGAATCTCCTAGCGGGTTTTTAGATACGCAGTATTTT
>-|-|TRBV5-1|TRBJ1-2
CASSLDGTSRYTF
TGCGCCAGCAGCTTGGATGGGACTTCCCGCTACACCTTC
>TRBD1|-|TRBV7-9|TRBJ2-6
CASSRGDSLTLSGANVLTF
TGTGCCAGCAGCAGAGGGGACAGTCTCACTCTCTCTGGGGCCAACGTCCTGACTTTC
>-|-|TRBV19|TRBJ1-5
CASSIERGMSNQPQHF
TGTGCCAGTAGTATAGAGCGGGGTATGAGCAATCAGCCCCAGCATTTT
>-|-|TRBV6-5|TRBJ2-5
CASSYVRASGETQYF
TGTGCCAGCAGTTACGTACGTGCCTCGGGAGAGACCCAGTACTTC
>TRBD1|-|TRBV7-8|TRBJ2-7
CASSTKRDRDSNEQYF
TGTGCCAGCAGCACCAAACGGGACAGGGATTCCAACGAGCAGTACTTC
>-|-|TRBV5-1|TRBJ2-3
CASSDLTGKSTDTQYF
TGCGCCAGCAGCGACCTTACAGGGAAGAGCACAGATACGCAGTATTTT
>-|-|TRBV5-6|TRBJ2-3
CASSLASSKDTQYF
TGTGCCAGCAGCTTGGCCTCGAGTAAAGATACGCAGTATTTT